What follows are 26 T cell receptor beta chains derived from one specimen sequenced in a study of identical twins. Each CDR3 protein is one row after TCRdb ran MiXCR on the 5' RACE reads. The repertoire consists of approximately 700,000 distinct CDR3 sequences, with 5.5% to 7.5% occurring once and the leading ten covering roughly 1.8%. The sample taken for sequencing was naive T cells sorted from blood. The receptor source for this set is a man in his late teens or twenties in good health.

The gene calls are TRBV6-2 or TRBV6-3 and TRBJ2-7; TRBD2 is a possible D gene (6 bases). The CDR3 length is 13 residues. Germline V gene sequence: CDR1 MNHEY, CDR2 SVGEGT. V was pared by 6 bases and J by 7 bases, with 16 bases between. The CDR3 DNA reads as TGTGCCAGCAGAATGGAGGGTCCCGGAGAGCAGTACGTC. This translates into CASRMEGPGEQYV.

The sample holds many counts of this clonotype. The chain couples TRBV12-3 or TRBV12-4 to TRBJ2-3; TRBD2 agrees at 7 bases. Trimming removed 6 bases from V and 5 bases from J; junction bases left unmatched: 20. CDR3 size: 18 residues. The CDR3 sequence is CASSLHSTSARRGDTQYF. DNA for the CDR3: TGTGCCAGCAGCCTCCACTCCACTAGCGCCCGGAGGGGAGATACGCAGTATTTT.

This clonotype has just a few counts. The chain links TRBV20-1 to TRBJ1-4; D is possibly TRBD1 (6 bases). There are 14 residues in the CDR3. The germline gives CDR1 DFQATT, CDR2 SNEGSKA (reference sequence). The ends were cut back, 1 base at V and 8 bases at J, with 14 bases in the middle. CDR3 amino acids: CSARAAGAAEKLFF. CDR3 in DNA: TGCAGTGCTAGAGCTGCGGGGGCCGCCGAAAAACTGTTTTTT.

This sequence joins TRBV7-9 and TRBJ2-1; tentatively, D is TRBD2 (6 bases). Per germline, CDR1 SEHNR and CDR2 FQNEAQ (reference sequence). The CDR3 extends over 17 amino acids. Trimming shortened V by 0 bases and J by 5 bases, and 17 bases separated the two germline ends. The DNA of the CDR3 is TGTGCCAGCAGCTTAGCGCGGGGACTCTCGGTAGACAATGAGCAGTTCTTC. Translation: CASSLARGLSVDNEQFF.

This clonotype was recorded a few times. V and J are TRBV18 and TRBJ2-7; D possibly uses TRBD1 or TRBD2 (5 bases each). The CDR3 is 13 amino acids. The V end was cut by 1 base, the J end by 6 bases, with 10 bases between. Germline V gives CDR1 KGHSH, CDR2 LQKENI. In nucleotides, the CDR3 is TGTGCCAGCTCACCACAGCCAGGGAGCGAGCAGTACGTC. Protein sequence: CASSPQPGSEQYV.

This rearrangement joins TRBV5-4 to TRBJ2-1, with 11 bases aligning to TRBD2. CDR3 size: 19 residues. CDR1 SGHNT and CDR2 YYREEE come from the germline V gene (reference sequence). V shed 1 base, J shed 0 bases, and the junction held 9 bases outside the gene matches. The CDR3 bases are TGTGCCAGCAGCTTGAGACTAGCGGGGTCCCCTAGCTCCTACAATGAGCAGTTCTTC. It encodes CASSLRLAGSPSSYNEQFF.

This clonotype was detected only a few times. The chain couples TRBV25-1 to TRBJ1-2; D remains ambiguous. The CDR3 extends over 13 amino acids. V gave up 5 bases and J gave up 5 bases, with 12 bases separating them. The germline V gene has CDR1 MGHDK and CDR2 SYGVNS. The CDR3 region has the DNA TGTGCCAGCAGTCCCGGCGGCGAATATGGCTACACCTTC. Amino acids: CASSPGGEYGYTF.

The chain is built from TRBV29-1 and TRBJ2-7, with TRBD1 matching over 8 bases. The CDR3 runs to 12 residues. Germline V gene data show CDR1 as SQVTM and CDR2 as ANQGSEA. The V gene end was trimmed by 4 bases and the J gene end by 4 bases; junction bases not matched to a gene: 3. Here the CDR3 DNA reads TGCAGCGTTGGGGACAGGATATACGAGCAGTACTTC. This codes for CSVGDRIYEQYF.

There are many counts of this clonotype. The rearrangement uses TRBV7-9 and TRBJ2-5, with a weak D call TRBD1 (6 bases). The CDR3 runs to 14 residues. Trimming removed 7 bases from V and 3 bases from J, with 15 bases in between. Germline V gene lookup returns CDR1 SEHNR and CDR2 FQNEAQ (reference sequence). The chain's CDR3 is CASNPQGKEETQYF. CDR3 nucleotides: TGTGCCAGCAACCCGCAGGGGAAGGAAGAGACCCAGTACTTC.

There are many counts of this clonotype. The chain links TRBV12-3 or TRBV12-4 to TRBJ2-3; D not certain. This CDR3 is built from 14 residues. V lost 3 bases and J 2 bases, leaving 9 bases between the germline ends. The CDR3 bases are TGTGCCAGCAGTTTGGTGGGATTCACAGATACGCAGTATTTT. As protein: CASSLVGFTDTQYF.

As to this clonotype: A much bigger clone sits one base away, suggesting this may be a read error. This CDR3 reads CAISDGGSYEQYF. CDR3 DNA: TGTGCCATCAGTGATGGGGGTAGTTACGAGCAGTACTTC. The gene calls are TRBV10-3 and TRBJ2-7; tentatively, D is TRBD1 or TRBD2 (5 bases each). V was clipped by 3 bases and J by 4 bases, with 10 bases between them. Germline V CDR1 and CDR2: ENHRY, SYGVKD. This CDR3 has 13 residues.

This clonotype appeared many times. The rearrangement uses TRBV20-1 and TRBJ2-6; D is possibly TRBD2 (6 bases). This CDR3 contains 15 residues. Trimming removed 3 bases from V and 4 bases from J, with 13 bases in between. Germline V lookup: CDR1 DFQATT, CDR2 SNEGSKA (reference sequence). The CDR3 DNA reads TGCAGTGCTAGTGATGGCGGGATCGGGGCCAACGTCCTGACTTTC. The encoded protein is CSASDGGIGANVLTF.

Only a few counts were recorded for this clonotype. This chain connects TRBV12-3 or TRBV12-4 to TRBJ2-1, with TRBD1 matching 10 bases. Unmatched junction bases numbered 5, after V lost 6 bases and J lost 9 bases. The CDR3 has 13 amino acids. Written as DNA, the CDR3 is TGTGCCAGCAGAGGGACAGGGGTAACTGAGCAGTTCTTC. It translates to CASRGTGVTEQFF.

The table lists this clonotype with many counts. V usage is TRBV5-1 and J usage is TRBJ2-5; D remains unclear. Germline V CDR1 and CDR2: SGHRS, YFSETQ. This CDR3 contains 11 residues. The V end was cut by 7 bases, the J end by 6 bases, with 10 bases between. CDR3 amino acids: CASEYLQTQYF. Here the CDR3 DNA reads TGCGCCAGCGAATACCTACAGACCCAGTACTTC.

In this sample, this clonotype turned up many times. V gene TRBV20-1 combines with J gene TRBJ2-1, with TRBD2 identical over 9 bases. Germline V gene sequence: CDR1 DFQATT, CDR2 SNEGSKA (reference sequence). The CDR3 extends over 15 amino acids. V gave up 1 base and J gave up 1 base; unmatched junction bases: 2. This CDR3 is CSARATSGSYNEQFF. CDR3 nucleotide sequence: TGCAGTGCTAGAGCTACTAGCGGGTCCTACAATGAGCAGTTCTTC.

The gene calls are TRBV6-5 and TRBJ1-2, with D unresolved. V was trimmed by 0 bases and J by 7 bases, leaving 15 bases between them. Germline V gene data show CDR1 as MNHEY and CDR2 as SVGAGI. This CDR3 has 15 residues. CDR3 residues: CASSYSKARVLGYTF. CDR3 nucleotides: TGTGCCAGCAGTTACTCGAAGGCACGGGTCCTTGGCTACACCTTC.

This clonotype has a count of ten or more. The chain joins TRBV5-1 to TRBJ2-1; possibly TRBD1 for D (6 bases). With 0 bases removed from V and 2 bases from J, the gap between germline ends came to 12 bases. Looked up from germline, CDR1 is SGHRS and CDR2 is YFSETQ. This CDR3 has 16 amino acids. CDR3 DNA sequence: TGCGCCAGCAGCTTGGGTCTACAGGGCGCCTACAATGAGCAGTTCTTC. Encoded protein: CASSLGLQGAYNEQFF.

This clonotype has more than one count but fewer than ten. The chain has TRBV19 and TRBJ2-1; weak D call: TRBD2 (5 bases). Trimming pared 8 bases from V and 4 bases from J, leaving 15 bases between. Germline loops: CDR1 LNHDA, CDR2 SQIVND (reference sequence). The CDR3 sequence is 14 residues long. CDR3: CASGPGIIYNEQFF. DNA for the CDR3: TGTGCCAGTGGCCCCGGGATAATATACAATGAGCAGTTCTTC.

This clonotype was seen repeatedly, ten times or more. J is TRBJ2-5 and V is TRBV5-1, with TRBD2 matching over 7 bases. The CDR3 covers 16 residues. Germline-derived CDR1 and CDR2 are SGHRS and YFSETQ. The V gene end was trimmed by 5 bases and the J gene end by 2 bases; junction bases not matched to a gene: 12. The CDR3 loop is CASSGFGGVPQETQYF. CDR3 nucleotides: TGCGCCAGCAGTGGGTTTGGGGGGGTCCCGCAAGAGACCCAGTACTTC.

This clonotype appeared a few times. V usage is TRBV29-1 and J usage is TRBJ1-6; tentatively, D is TRBD1 (5 bases). Germline CDR1 SQVTM, CDR2 ANQGSEA. The CDR3 has 13 residues. Trimming pared 6 bases from V and 13 bases from J, leaving 19 bases between. Here the CDR3 DNA reads TGCAGCGTCCGAGGGGCCAGCCATGAGCCCCTCCACTTT. Residues: CSVRGASHEPLHF.

This clonotype was counted only a few times. This sequence joins TRBV20-1 and TRBJ1-1; D remains unclear. V lost 3 bases and J 2 bases, leaving 10 bases between the germline ends. CDR3 length equals 13 residues. Germline lookup yields CDR1 DFQATT and CDR2 SNEGSKA (reference sequence). CDR3 protein: CSAREVPNTEAFF. In DNA form, the CDR3 reads TGCAGTGCTAGGGAGGTTCCTAACACTGAAGCTTTCTTT.

The V gene is TRBV7-2, the J gene TRBJ2-2; 8 bases match TRBD2. The CDR3 consists of 15 residues. The V segment lost 2 bases and the J segment 6 bases; nucleotides outside the gene matches: 5. Germline CDR1 is SGHTA and CDR2 is FQGNSA. This CDR3 reads CASSLTGRDAGELFF. DNA of the CDR3: TGTGCCAGCAGCTTAACCGGGAGGGATGCCGGGGAGCTGTTTTTT.

This clonotype was detected many times. V is TRBV29-1 and J is TRBJ1-1, with 8 positions matching TRBD1. The CDR3 contains 13 residues. Looked up from germline, CDR1 is SQVTM and CDR2 is ANQGSEA. The J segment lost 1 base and the V segment lost 7 bases, leaving 5 bases of the junction unmatched. The CDR3 spells CSGMGQENTEAFF. CDR3 bases: TGCAGCGGGATGGGACAGGAGAACACTGAAGCTTTCTTT.

This clonotype was observed at least ten times. The chain carries TRBV5-1 and TRBJ2-7; 10 bases map to TRBD1. Looked up from germline, CDR1 is SGHRS and CDR2 is YFSETQ. V gave up 5 bases and J gave up 7 bases; unmatched junction bases: 12. This CDR3 is built from 15 residues. The CDR3 DNA sequence: TGCGCCAGCAGTATCTTGGGGGACAGGGGCAGTGAGCAGTACGTC. This codes for CASSILGDRGSEQYV.

The chain uses TRBV20-1 and TRBJ2-6, with D uncertain. V was pared by 6 bases and J by 1 base, with 10 bases between. The CDR3 extends over 14 amino acids. Germline V lookup: CDR1 DFQATT, CDR2 SNEGSKA (reference sequence). CDR3 sequence reads: CSARRVSGANVLTF. The CDR3 DNA reads as TGCAGTGCAAGGAGAGTTTCTGGGGCCAACGTCCTGACTTTC.

This clonotype showed up many times. This chain connects TRBV7-9 to TRBJ2-5; possible D gene TRBD2, 6 bases. This CDR3 has 14 amino acids. Germline V CDR1 and CDR2: SEHNR, FQNEAQ (reference sequence). Deletions cut 5 bases from V and 4 bases from J, with 14 bases between. The DNA for the CDR3 is TGTGCCAGCAGCCAGTGGGGGGTCGCAGAGACCCAGTACTTC. The encoded protein is CASSQWGVAETQYF.